The 11 T cell receptor beta chains below all came from one sample that was sequenced in a study of regulatory T cells in long-lasting Graves disease. Described time point: newly diagnosed GD, antithyroid drugs for less than 3 months. The authors made the TCR library using RNA they extracted from PBMCs. Combining iRepertoire HTBI primers with Arm-PCR of CDR3 regions, the authors built TCR beta libraries. TCRdb recomputed calls from the multiplex PCR reads with MiXCR, one row per CDR3 protein. The sample carries fewer than 550,000 distinct CDR3 sequences, about 17% recorded once. The sample was also linked to a second study, of T cells in Graves' hyperthyroidism and ophthalmopathy.

The sequencing here drew on peripheral blood mononuclear cells (PBMCs), taken at new diagnosis, from a patient treated with antithyroid drugs. These receptors originate from a woman aged 18-30 years with Graves disease.

This clonotype was observed a handful of times. The chain joins TRBV10-3 to TRBJ1-2; no clear D. Trimming shortened V by 6 bases and J by 4 bases, and 9 bases separated the two germline ends. The CDR3 is made up of 12 amino acids. Germline CDR1 and CDR2: ENHRY and SYGVKD. CDR3: CAISIGSYGYTF. The CDR3 DNA follows: TGTGCCATCAGCATCGGGTCCTATGGCTACACCTTC.

The chain employs TRBV10-3 and TRBJ2-6; D not resolved. Trimming stripped 3 bases from V and 0 bases from J, with 9 bases between. From germline, CDR1 is ENHRY and CDR2 SYGVKD. The CDR3 runs 16 residues. The CDR3 reads CAISDSRLSGANVLTF. The DNA for the CDR3 is TGTGCCATCAGTGATTCTCGGCTCTCTGGGGCCAACGTCCTGACTTTC.

In its sample, this clonotype was seen many times. The rearrangement uses TRBV28 and TRBJ2-1; 12 bases line up with TRBD1. The CDR3 loop spans 15 amino acids. Germline trimming cut 6 bases from V and 7 bases from J; bases unmatched to any gene: 7. Germline CDR1 reads MDHEN; CDR2 reads SYDVKM. CDR3 bases: TGTGCCAGCAGGTCGGGACAGGGGGCTTGGAATGAGCAGTTCTTC. This sequence encodes CASRSGQGAWNEQFF.

J is TRBJ2-1 and V is TRBV27; D is tentatively TRBD1 or TRBD2 (5 bases each). V gave up 6 bases and J gave up 10 bases, with 19 bases separating them. CDR1 is MNHEY, CDR2 SMNVEV, per germline (reference sequence). This CDR3 is built from 14 residues. The CDR3 region has the DNA TGTGCCAGCAGAGCCGGGGCGACGACCTACGAGCAGTTCTTC. Translation: CASRAGATTYEQFF.

This clonotype was seen repeatedly, ten times or more. The chain has TRBV28 and TRBJ2-1; 7 nucleotides align to TRBD1. The germline gives CDR1 MDHEN, CDR2 SYDVKM. With V trimmed by 7 bases and J by 0 bases, 9 bases remained unmatched. This CDR3 contains 16 residues. The CDR3 protein is CASTTRGPRSYNEQFF. The DNA of the CDR3 is TGTGCCAGCACAACAAGGGGGCCTCGCTCCTACAATGAGCAGTTCTTC.

This clonotype was detected ten times or more. The chain combines TRBV12-3 or TRBV12-4 with TRBJ2-3, with D tentatively TRBD2 (6 bases). V was trimmed by 7 bases and J by 1 base, leaving 21 bases between them. CDR3 length equals 17 residues. Here the CDR3 reads CASTPSRSGEGTDTQYF. CDR3 nucleotide sequence: TGTGCCAGCACCCCCTCGCGGAGTGGGGAGGGCACAGATACGCAGTATTTT.

This rearrangement joins TRBV29-1 to TRBJ2-3; 8 bases line up with TRBD2. V was clipped by 8 bases and J by 1 base; unmatched bases: 5. This CDR3 contains 13 residues. CDR1 is SQVTM, CDR2 ANQGSEA, per germline. The CDR3: CSLRAGGTDTQYF. CDR3 sequence (DNA): TGCAGCCTTAGAGCGGGAGGCACAGATACGCAGTATTTT.

The chain combines TRBV5-1 with TRBJ2-5; possible D gene TRBD2, 5 bases. The CDR3 has 14 amino acids. Germline V gene lookup returns CDR1 SGHRS and CDR2 YFSETQ. V lost 1 base, J lost 3 bases, and 10 bases lay in between. CDR3 bases: TGCGCCAGCAGCTTGTACGGGGATGAAGAGACCCAGTACTTC. This sequence encodes CASSLYGDEETQYF.

This clonotype was seen repeatedly, ten times or more. V and J are TRBV2 and TRBJ2-1, with TRBD2 as a possible D gene (5 bases). V dropped 6 bases and J dropped 5 bases, with 14 bases sitting between them. The CDR3 runs 14 residues. Germline-derived CDR1 and CDR2 are SNHLY and FYNNEI. CDR3 DNA sequence: TGTGCCAGCAGCCCGGACTCGCTAAACAATGAGCAGTTCTTC. Translating gives CASSPDSLNNEQFF.

This clonotype was found a few times. The chain links TRBV18 to TRBJ2-2; D possibly corresponds to TRBD1 (5 bases). V lost 4 bases to trimming and J lost 4 bases, with 10 bases between them. CDR1 is KGHSH, CDR2 LQKENI, per germline. This CDR3 has 14 amino acids. The CDR3 DNA reads as TGTGCCAGCTCACGGGAAAGGGGCACCGGGGAGCTGTTTTTT. This gives the protein CASSRERGTGELFF.

About this clonotype itself: A much larger clonotype is one base distant, so this may be a read error. The V call is TRBV6-1, the J call TRBJ2-7, with 7 nucleotides matching TRBD2. V shed 7 bases, J shed 3 bases, and the junction held 9 bases outside the gene matches. CDR1 is MNHNS, CDR2 SASEGT, per germline. The CDR3 loop spans 14 amino acids. The CDR3 DNA reads as TGTGCCAGCACCTCGGACGGGGGGAGCTACGAGCAGTACTTC. The encoded protein is CASTSDGGSYEQYF.